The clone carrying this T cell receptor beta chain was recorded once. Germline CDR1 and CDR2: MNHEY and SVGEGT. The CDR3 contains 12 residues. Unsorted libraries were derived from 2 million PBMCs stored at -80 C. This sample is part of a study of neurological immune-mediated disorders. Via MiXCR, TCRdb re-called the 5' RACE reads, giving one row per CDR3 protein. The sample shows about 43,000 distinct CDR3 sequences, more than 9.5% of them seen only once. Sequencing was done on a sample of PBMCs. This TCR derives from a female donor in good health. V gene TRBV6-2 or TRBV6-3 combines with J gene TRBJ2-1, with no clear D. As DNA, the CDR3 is TGTGACAACAGCCGAACAGACAATGAGCAGTTCTTC. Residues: CDNSRTDNEQFF.